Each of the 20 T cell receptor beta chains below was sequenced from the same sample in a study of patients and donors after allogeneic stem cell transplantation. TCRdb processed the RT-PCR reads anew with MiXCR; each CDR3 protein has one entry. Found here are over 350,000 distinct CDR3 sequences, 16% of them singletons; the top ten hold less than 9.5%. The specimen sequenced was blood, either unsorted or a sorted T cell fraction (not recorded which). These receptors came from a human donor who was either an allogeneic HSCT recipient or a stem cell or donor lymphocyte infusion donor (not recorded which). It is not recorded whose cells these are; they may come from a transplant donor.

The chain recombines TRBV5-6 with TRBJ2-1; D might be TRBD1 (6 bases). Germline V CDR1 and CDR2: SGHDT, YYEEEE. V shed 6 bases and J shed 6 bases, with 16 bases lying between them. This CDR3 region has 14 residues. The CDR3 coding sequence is TGTGCCAGCACCCAAATGGGACAACCCAATGAGCAGTTCTTC. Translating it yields CASTQMGQPNEQFF.

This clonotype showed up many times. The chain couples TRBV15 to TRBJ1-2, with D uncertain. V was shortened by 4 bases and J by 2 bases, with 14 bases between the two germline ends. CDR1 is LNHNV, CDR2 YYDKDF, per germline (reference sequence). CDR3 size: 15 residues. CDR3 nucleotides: TGTGCCACCAGCAATTACAGAAATCTAAACTATGGCTACACCTTC. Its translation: CATSNYRNLNYGYTF.

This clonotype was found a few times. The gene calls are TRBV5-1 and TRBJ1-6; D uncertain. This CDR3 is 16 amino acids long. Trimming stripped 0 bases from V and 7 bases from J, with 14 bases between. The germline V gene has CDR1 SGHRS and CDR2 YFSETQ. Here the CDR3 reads CASSLDVPPRNSPLHF. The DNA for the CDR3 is TGCGCCAGCAGCTTGGACGTTCCCCCCAGAAATTCACCCCTCCACTTT. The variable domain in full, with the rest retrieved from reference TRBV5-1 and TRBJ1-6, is KAGVTQTPRYLIKTRGQQVTLSCSPISGHRSVSWYQQTPGQGLQFLFEYFSETQRNKGNFPGRFSGRQFSNSRSEMNVSTLELGDSALYLCASSLDVPPRNSPLHFGNGTRLTVT.

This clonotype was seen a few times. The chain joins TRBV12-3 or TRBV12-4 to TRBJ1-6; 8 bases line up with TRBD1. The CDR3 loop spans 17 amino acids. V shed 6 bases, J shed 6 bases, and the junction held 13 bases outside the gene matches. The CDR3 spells CASSGRRRTGRNSPLHF. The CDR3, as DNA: TGTGCCAGCAGCGGGCGCAGGAGGACAGGGCGTAATTCACCCCTCCACTTT.

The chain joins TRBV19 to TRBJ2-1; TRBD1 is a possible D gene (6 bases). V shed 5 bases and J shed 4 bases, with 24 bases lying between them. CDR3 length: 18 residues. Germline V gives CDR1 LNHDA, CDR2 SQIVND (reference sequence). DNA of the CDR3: TGTGCCAGTAGTGATCACGTCTCAGGGGCTGGAAGATACAATGAGCAGTTCTTC. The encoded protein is CASSDHVSGAGRYNEQFF. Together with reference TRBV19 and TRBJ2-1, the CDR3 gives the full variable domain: DGGITQSPKYLFRKEGQNVTLSCEQNLNHDAMYWYRQDPGQGLRLIYYSQIVNDFQKGDIAEGYSVSREKKESFPLTVTSAQKNPTAFYLCASSDHVSGAGRYNEQFFGPGTRLTVL.

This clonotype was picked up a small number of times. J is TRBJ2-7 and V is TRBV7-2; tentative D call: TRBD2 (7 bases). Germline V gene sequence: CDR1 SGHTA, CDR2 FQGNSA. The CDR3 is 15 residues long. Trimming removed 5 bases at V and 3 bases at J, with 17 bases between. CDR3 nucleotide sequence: TGTGCCAGCAGCCCAGAGGGGGGGCTGGTCTACGAGCAGTACTTC. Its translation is CASSPEGGLVYEQYF. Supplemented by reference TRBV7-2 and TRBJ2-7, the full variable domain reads GAGVSQSPSNKVTEKGKDVELRCDPISGHTALYWYRQSLGQGLEFLIYFQGNSAPDKSGLPSDRFSAERTGGSVSTLTIQRTQQEDSAVYLCASSPEGGLVYEQYFGPGTRLTVT.

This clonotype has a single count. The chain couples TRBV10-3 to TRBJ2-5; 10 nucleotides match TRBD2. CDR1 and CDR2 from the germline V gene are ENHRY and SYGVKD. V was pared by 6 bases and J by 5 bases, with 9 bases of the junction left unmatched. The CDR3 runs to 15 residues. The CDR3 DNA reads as TGTGCCATCAGAGAGCGGGCTAGCGGGGGCGAGACCCAGTACTTC. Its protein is CAIRERASGGETQYF.

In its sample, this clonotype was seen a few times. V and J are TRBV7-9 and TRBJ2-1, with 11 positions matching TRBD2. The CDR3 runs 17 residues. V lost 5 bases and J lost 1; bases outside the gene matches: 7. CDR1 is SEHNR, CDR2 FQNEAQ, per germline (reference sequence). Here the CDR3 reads CASSQTSGSYSYNEQFF. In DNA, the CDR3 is TGTGCCAGCAGCCAAACTAGCGGGAGTTATTCCTACAATGAGCAGTTCTTC.

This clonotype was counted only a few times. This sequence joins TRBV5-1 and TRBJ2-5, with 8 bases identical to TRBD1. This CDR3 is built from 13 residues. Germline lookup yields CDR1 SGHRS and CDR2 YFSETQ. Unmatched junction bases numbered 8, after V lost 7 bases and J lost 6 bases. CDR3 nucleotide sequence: TGCGCCAGCGGACCGCAGGGGGCCAAGACCCAGTACTTC. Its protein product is CASGPQGAKTQYF.

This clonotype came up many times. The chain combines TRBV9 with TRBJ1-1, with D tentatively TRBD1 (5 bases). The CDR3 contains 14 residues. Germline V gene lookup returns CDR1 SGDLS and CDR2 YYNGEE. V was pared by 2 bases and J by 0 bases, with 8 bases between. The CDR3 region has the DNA TGTGCCAGCAGCGTGGGGGGAGTGAACACTGAAGCTTTCTTT. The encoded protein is CASSVGGVNTEAFF.

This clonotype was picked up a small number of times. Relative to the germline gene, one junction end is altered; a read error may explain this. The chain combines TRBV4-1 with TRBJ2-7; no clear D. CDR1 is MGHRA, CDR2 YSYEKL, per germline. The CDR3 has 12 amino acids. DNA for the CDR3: TGCGCCAGCAGCCAAGTAGGAGTTTATCTGCACTTC. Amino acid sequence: CASSQVGVYLHF.

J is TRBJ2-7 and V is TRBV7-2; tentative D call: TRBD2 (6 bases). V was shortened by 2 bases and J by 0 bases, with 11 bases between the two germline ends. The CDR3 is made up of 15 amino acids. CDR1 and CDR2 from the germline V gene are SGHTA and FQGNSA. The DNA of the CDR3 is TGTGCCAGCAGCTTACGTCGGGAGCGCTCCTACGAGCAGTACTTC. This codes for CASSLRRERSYEQYF.

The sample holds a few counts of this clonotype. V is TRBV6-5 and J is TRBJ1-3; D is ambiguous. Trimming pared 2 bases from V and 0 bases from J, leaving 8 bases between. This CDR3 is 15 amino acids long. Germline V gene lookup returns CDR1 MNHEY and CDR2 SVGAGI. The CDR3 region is CASSYIGNSGNTIYF. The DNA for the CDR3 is TGTGCCAGCAGTTACATCGGAAACTCTGGAAACACCATATATTTT.

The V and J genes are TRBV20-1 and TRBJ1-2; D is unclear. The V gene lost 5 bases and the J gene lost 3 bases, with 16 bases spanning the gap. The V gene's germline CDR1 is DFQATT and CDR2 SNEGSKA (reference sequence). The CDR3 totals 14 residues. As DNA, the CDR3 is TGCAGTGCTCCCCTGGCCCGAGCTTACTATGGCTACACCTTC. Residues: CSAPLARAYYGYTF.

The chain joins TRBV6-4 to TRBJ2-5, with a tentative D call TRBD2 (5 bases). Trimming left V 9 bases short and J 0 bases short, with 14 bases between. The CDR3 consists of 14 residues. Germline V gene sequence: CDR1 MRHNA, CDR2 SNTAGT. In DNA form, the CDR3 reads TGTGCCAGGATGTTAGCGATCCACCAAGAGACCCAGTACTTC. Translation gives CARMLAIHQETQYF.

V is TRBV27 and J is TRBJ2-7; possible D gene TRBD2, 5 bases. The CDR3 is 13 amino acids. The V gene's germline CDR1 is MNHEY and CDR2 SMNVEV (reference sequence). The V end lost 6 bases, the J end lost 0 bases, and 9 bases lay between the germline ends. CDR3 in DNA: TGTGCCAGCAGGAGGACTCCCTCCTACGAGCAGTACTTC. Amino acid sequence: CASRRTPSYEQYF.

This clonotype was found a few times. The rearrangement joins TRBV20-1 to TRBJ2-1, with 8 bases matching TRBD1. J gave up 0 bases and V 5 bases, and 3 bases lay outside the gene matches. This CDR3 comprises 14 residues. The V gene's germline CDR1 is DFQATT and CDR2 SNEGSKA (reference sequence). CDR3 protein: CSARTGSSYNEQFF. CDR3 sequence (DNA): TGCAGTGCTCGGACAGGGAGCTCCTACAATGAGCAGTTCTTC.

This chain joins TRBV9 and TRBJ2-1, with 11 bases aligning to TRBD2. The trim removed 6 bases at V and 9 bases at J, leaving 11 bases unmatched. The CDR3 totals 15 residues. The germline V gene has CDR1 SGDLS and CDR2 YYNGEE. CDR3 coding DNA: TGTGCCAGCACCAAGACTAGCGGGAAGGGTTGTGAGCAGTTCTTC. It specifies CASTKTSGKGCEQFF.

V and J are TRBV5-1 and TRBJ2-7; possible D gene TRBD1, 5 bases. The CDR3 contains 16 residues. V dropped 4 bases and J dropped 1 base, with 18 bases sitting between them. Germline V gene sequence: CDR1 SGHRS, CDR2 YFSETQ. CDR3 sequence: CASSAGRGGGSYEQYF. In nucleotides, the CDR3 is TGCGCCAGCAGCGCCGGAAGGGGCGGCGGATCCTACGAGCAGTACTTC.

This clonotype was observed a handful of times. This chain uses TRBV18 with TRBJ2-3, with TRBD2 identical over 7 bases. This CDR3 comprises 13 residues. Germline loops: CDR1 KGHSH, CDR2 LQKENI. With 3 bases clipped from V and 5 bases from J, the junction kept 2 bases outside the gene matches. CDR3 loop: CASSPGGEDTQYF. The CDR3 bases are TGTGCCAGCTCACCTGGGGGGGAAGATACGCAGTATTTT.